The 17 T cell receptor beta chains reported below all come from one sample, sequenced in a study of T-cell memory formation after mild COVID-19. From the 5' RACE reads, TCRdb called clonotypes with MiXCR, one entry per CDR3 protein. The sample lists under 300,000 distinct CDR3 sequences; roughly 8.2% were seen once. The sample was PBMCs or a T cell subset sorted from them (not recorded which). The receptor set was obtained from a man between 18 and 29 years old who had mild COVID-19 (a few samples of this study predate the infection). Cell type and time point are not known.

The J gene is TRBJ2-7, the V gene TRBV6-2 or TRBV6-3; D could derive from TRBD1 or TRBD2 (6 bases each). The germline gives CDR1 MNHEY, CDR2 SVGEGT. This CDR3 region has 13 residues. Trimming pared 7 bases from V and 2 bases from J, leaving 12 bases between. CDR3: CASMGGRPYEQYV. For the CDR3, the DNA is TGTGCCAGCATGGGGGGCCGCCCCTACGAGCAGTACGTC.

The chain links TRBV4-1 to TRBJ1-5, with D possibly being TRBD1 (6 bases). CDR3 length equals 15 residues. Germline assignment: CDR1 MGHRA and CDR2 YSYEKL. The germline V and J ends were trimmed by 4 bases and 7 bases, with 17 bases remaining between them. CDR3 nucleotide sequence: TGCGCCAGCAGCCGTATACAGGGAGACGGGCAGCCCCAGCATTTT. This gives the protein CASSRIQGDGQPQHF.

This CDR3 reads CSASKRTGLTEAFF. In DNA, the CDR3 is TGCAGTGCTAGCAAACGGACAGGGCTCACTGAAGCTTTCTTT. This chain links TRBV20-1 with TRBJ1-1, with 8 bases identical to TRBD1. Germline CDR1 is DFQATT and CDR2 is SNEGSKA (reference sequence). J gave up 4 bases and V 3 bases, and 7 bases lay outside the gene matches. The CDR3 extends over 14 amino acids.

There are a few counts of this clonotype. The chain uses TRBV4-3 and TRBJ1-5; the D gene is possibly TRBD1 (6 bases). The CDR3 totals 16 residues. Germline CDR1 reads LGHNA; CDR2 reads YSLEER. Trimming removed 0 bases from V and 5 bases from J, with 14 bases in between. CDR3 coding DNA: TGCGCCAGCAGCCAAGATGCACAGGGCGGAGATCAGCCCCAGCATTTT. It translates to CASSQDAQGGDQPQHF.

This clonotype showed up just a few times. The chain recombines TRBV6-5 with TRBJ2-1, with 8 bases aligning to TRBD1. Germline V gene data show CDR1 as MNHEY and CDR2 as SVGAGI. Germline trimming cut 0 bases from V and 7 bases from J; bases unmatched to any gene: 5. CDR3 length: 15 amino acids. CDR3 sequence (DNA): TGTGCCAGCAGTTACTCGCGTCAGGGGGCGAATGAGCAGTTCTTC. This gives the protein CASSYSRQGANEQFF.

This chain uses TRBV7-9 with TRBJ2-5; D is uncertain. Trimming stripped 5 bases from V and 5 bases from J, with 12 bases between. The germline V gene encodes CDR1 SEHNR and CDR2 FQNEAQ (reference sequence). The CDR3 is 13 amino acids. The CDR3, as DNA: TGTGCCAGCAGCCCTCGAGCTCCGGAGACCCAGTACTTC. Residues: CASSPRAPETQYF.

This clonotype was seen repeatedly, ten times or more. The gene calls are TRBV5-1 and TRBJ1-3; no definite D call. Per germline, CDR1 SGHRS and CDR2 YFSETQ. The CDR3 runs 13 residues. Trimming removed 4 bases from V and 3 bases from J, with 8 bases in between. The CDR3 bases are TGCGCCAGCAGCGGCGGAATTGGAAACACCATATATTTT. Its translation: CASSGGIGNTIYF.

This clonotype occurred many times. The V gene is TRBV2, the J gene TRBJ1-1, with D uncertain. V was shortened by 4 bases and J by 3 bases, with 6 bases between the two germline ends. CDR3 length: 12 residues. Germline V gene sequence: CDR1 SNHLY, CDR2 FYNNEI. The DNA for the CDR3 is TGTGCCAGCAGTGGTGGGTACACTGAAGCTTTCTTT. Translated, it gives CASSGGYTEAFF.

This clonotype was seen more than once but under ten times. The genes are TRBV6-5 and TRBJ1-2; 8 bases line up with TRBD1. Losses at the gene ends were 2 bases for V and 5 bases for J; bases not matched to a gene: 10. The CDR3 runs to 16 residues. The V gene's germline CDR1 is MNHEY and CDR2 SVGAGI. DNA for the CDR3: TGTGCCAGCAGTTACGCCGGACAGGGCCTACGTTATGGCTACACCTTC. As protein: CASSYAGQGLRYGYTF.

The table lists this clonotype with a few counts. The chain combines TRBV7-9 with TRBJ2-7, with D perhaps being TRBD1 or TRBD2 (6 bases each). The CDR3 contains 12 residues. V was pared by 5 bases and J by 8 bases, with 13 bases between. Germline CDR1 SEHNR, CDR2 FQNEAQ (reference sequence). CDR3 loop: CASSRAGGQQYV. CDR3 bases: TGTGCCAGCAGCCGGGCCGGGGGCCAGCAGTACGTC.

This rearrangement joins TRBV18 to TRBJ1-4; D unclear. This CDR3 is 15 amino acids long. Trimming took off 5 bases at V and 7 bases at J, with 17 bases between the two ends. The germline V gene has CDR1 KGHSH and CDR2 LQKENI. CDR3 nucleotide sequence: TGTGCCAGCTCAAGCGCGGCCGGAGGTGGTGAAAAACTGTTTTTT. Its translation is CASSSAAGGGEKLFF.

This clonotype was counted at least ten times. V is TRBV18 and J is TRBJ2-7; the D gene is possibly TRBD2 (7 bases). Trimming cost V 6 bases and J 6 bases, with 18 bases left between them. This CDR3 region has 14 residues. From germline, CDR1 is KGHSH and CDR2 LQKENI. CDR3 region: CASSPGGSGREQYV. DNA for the CDR3: TGTGCCAGCTCGCCGGGGGGCTCGGGTCGCGAGCAGTACGTC.

J is TRBJ2-5 and V is TRBV7-2; possibly TRBD2 for D (6 bases). CDR1 is SGHTA and CDR2 is FQGNSA in the germline V gene. V lost 5 bases and J 7 bases, leaving 20 bases between the germline ends. The CDR3 sequence is 15 residues long. CDR3: CASSRLLAVPGTQYF. CDR3 DNA: TGTGCCAGCAGCCGGCTACTAGCAGTCCCGGGGACCCAGTACTTC. The full variable domain, in which reference TRBV7-2 and TRBJ2-5 provide the parts outside the CDR3, is GAGVSQSPSNKVTEKGKDVELRCDPISGHTALYWYRQSLGQGLEFLIYFQGNSAPDKSGLPSDRFSAERTGGSVSTLTIQRTQQEDSAVYLCASSRLLAVPGTQYFGPGTRLLVL.

The chain recombines TRBV20-1 with TRBJ2-3; D is perhaps TRBD1 (6 bases). This CDR3 region has 15 residues. V shed 0 bases and J shed 4 bases, with 14 bases lying between them. Germline CDR1 reads DFQATT; CDR2 reads SNEGSKA (reference sequence). The CDR3, as DNA: TGCAGTGCTAGAGACTTTAGGGGGAGTGCAGATACGCAGTATTTT. It translates to CSARDFRGSADTQYF.

This clonotype was detected only a few times. This chain joins TRBV18 and TRBJ1-1; D ambiguous. The V and J ends lost 7 bases and 1 base respectively, with 10 bases between them. CDR1 is KGHSH, CDR2 LQKENI, per germline. The CDR3 is made up of 13 amino acids. This CDR3 reads CASFQARNTEAFF. CDR3 sequence (DNA): TGTGCCAGCTTCCAAGCAAGGAACACTGAAGCTTTCTTT.

In this sample, this clonotype turned up a few times. The rearrangement uses TRBV5-6 and TRBJ2-7, with 8 bases lining up with TRBD2. This CDR3 has 14 amino acids. The V gene end was trimmed by 0 bases and the J gene end by 6 bases; junction bases not matched to a gene: 5. Germline CDR1 is SGHDT and CDR2 is YYEEEE. The CDR3 region is CASSLDGAGGEQYV. CDR3 DNA sequence: TGTGCCAGCAGCTTGGACGGGGCGGGGGGCGAGCAGTACGTC.

This clonotype has a handful of counts. The chain is built from TRBV20-1 and TRBJ2-3; D not certain. Trimming took off 3 bases at V and 6 bases at J, with 7 bases between the two ends. This CDR3 spans 11 amino acids. Germline CDR1 reads DFQATT; CDR2 reads SNEGSKA (reference sequence). The CDR3 nucleotides read TGCAGTGCTAGTCATTCCGATACGCAGTATTTT. Amino acid sequence: CSASHSDTQYF.